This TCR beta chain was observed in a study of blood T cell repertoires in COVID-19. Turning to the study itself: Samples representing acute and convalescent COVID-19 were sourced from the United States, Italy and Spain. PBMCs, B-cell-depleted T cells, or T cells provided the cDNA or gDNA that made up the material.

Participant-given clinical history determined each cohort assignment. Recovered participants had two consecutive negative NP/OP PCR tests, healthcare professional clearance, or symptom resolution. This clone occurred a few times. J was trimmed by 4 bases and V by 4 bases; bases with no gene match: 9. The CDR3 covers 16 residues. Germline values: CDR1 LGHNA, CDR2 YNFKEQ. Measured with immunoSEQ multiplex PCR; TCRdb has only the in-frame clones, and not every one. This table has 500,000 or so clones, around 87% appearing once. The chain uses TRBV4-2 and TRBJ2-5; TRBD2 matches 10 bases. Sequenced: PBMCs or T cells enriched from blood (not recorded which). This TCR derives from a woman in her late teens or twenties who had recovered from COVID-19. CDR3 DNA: TGTGCCAGCAGCCGGTCCGTAGCGGGGGGAGGAGAGACCCAGTACTTC. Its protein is CASSRSVAGGGETQYF.